A selection of T cell receptor beta chains follows, all from one sample in a study of blood T cell repertoires in COVID-19. Only in-frame clones appear in the TCRdb table, and some are missing; sequencing was by immunoSEQ multiplex PCR. The sample shows around 250,000 clones, 65% to 90% of them seen only once. Sequencing was carried out using peripheral blood. These receptors were taken from a man aged 50 or older with active or convalescent COVID-19. The CDR3 runs from the conserved cysteine through the conserved F or W. The order of the fields is J gene, CDR3 length, clone size, V gene, D gene, CDR3 DNA, CDR3 protein. The D gene is left open where the match is weak. Expanded clones get a size class; other rows say once, few or many, or leave the size out.

>TRBJ1-2|15|once|TRBV21-1|-
TGTGCCAGCAGCAGACGGGACAGACTATACTATGGCTACACCTTC
CASSRRDRLYYGYTF
>TRBJ1-2|15|-|TRBV27|TRBD1
TGTGCCAGCAGTCCGGGGACAGGGGGCCGGGGAGGCTACACCTTC
CASSPGTGGRGGYTF
>TRBJ2-4|15|-|TRBV28|-
TGTGCCAGCACCCGATCAGGAGGTTTGAAAAACATTCAGTACTTC
CASTRSGGLKNIQYF
>TRBJ1-2|19|-|TRBV7-9|TRBD1
TGTGCCAGCAGCTTAGCGCGCGGGACAGGGGGCCTAGCTAACTATGGCTACACCTTC
CASSLARGTGGLANYGYTF
>TRBJ2-7|16|-|TRBV11-2|-
TGTGCCAGCAGCGAATCGAGGTCTTCCGTTTTGTACGAGCAGTACTTC
CASSESRSSVLYEQYF
>TRBJ2-3|15|once|TRBV9|TRBD2
TGTGCCAGCAGCGAAAGCGGGAGGGGGACAGATACGCAGTATTTT
CASSESGRGTDTQYF
>TRBJ2-1|15|-|TRBV20-1|TRBD2
TGCAGTGCTAGTTCCGGGACTAGGGGTTACAATGAGCAGTTCTTC
CSASSGTRGYNEQFF
>TRBJ1-2|13|-|TRBV5-1|TRBD1
TGCGCCAGCAGCCCCAGACAGGGGGAAGGGAACACCTTC
CASSPRQGEGNTF
>TRBJ2-7|15|-|TRBV7-8|-
TGTGCCAGCAGCTTAGCCCGGGGGGCGACCTACGAGCAGTACTTC
CASSLARGATYEQYF
>TRBJ1-3|16|few|TRBV5-4|-
TGTGCCAGCAGCTTGGGAGGGGACACAGCTGGAAACACCATATATTTT
CASSLGGDTAGNTIYF
>TRBJ2-1|16|once|TRBV4-2|TRBD2
TGTGCCAGCAGCCAAGGGGTGGGGGGGTCCTACAATGAGCAGTTCTTC
CASSQGVGGSYNEQFF
>TRBJ1-4|15|-|TRBV14|-
TGTGCCAGCAGCCAAGATCGTCTTCCTAATGAAAAACTGTTTTTT
CASSQDRLPNEKLFF
>TRBJ2-7|14|-|TRBV30|TRBD2
TGTGCCTGGAGTGGAGGGACTAGCTCCTACGAGCAGTACTTC
CAWSGGTSSYEQYF
>TRBJ2-6|15|-|TRBV5-5|-
TGTGCCAGCAGCCTGACAGTCACCGGGGCCAACGTCCTGACTTTC
CASSLTVTGANVLTF
>TRBJ2-1|17|-|TRBV21-1|-
TGTGCCAGCAGCAAAGTTCCGGGAGACCACTCCTACAATGAGCAGTTCTTC
CASSKVPGDHSYNEQFF
>TRBJ2-7|15|-|TRBV27|TRBD2
TGTGCCAGCAGTTTAGGAGTGGGGGGGGCCTACGAGCAGTACTTC
CASSLGVGGAYEQYF
>TRBJ2-2|13|few|TRBV6-5|-
TGTGCCAGCACCCTGGGGGGCACCGGGGAGCTGTTTTTT
CASTLGGTGELFF
>TRBJ2-6|17|-|TRBV28|-
TGTGCCAGCAGTTTATGGGACAGTCCCTCTGGGGCCAACGTCCTGACTTTC
CASSLWDSPSGANVLTF
>TRBJ2-2|17|-|TRBV6-4|TRBD2
TGTGCCAGCAAACAGCGGGAGCGGCGGGAGTTAGTCGGGGAGCTGTTTTTT
CASKQRERRELVGELFF
>TRBJ1-1|16|-|TRBV2|TRBD1
TGTGCCAGCCATCTTGGATTGACAGGGTCGGACACTGAAGCTTTCTTT
CASHLGLTGSDTEAFF